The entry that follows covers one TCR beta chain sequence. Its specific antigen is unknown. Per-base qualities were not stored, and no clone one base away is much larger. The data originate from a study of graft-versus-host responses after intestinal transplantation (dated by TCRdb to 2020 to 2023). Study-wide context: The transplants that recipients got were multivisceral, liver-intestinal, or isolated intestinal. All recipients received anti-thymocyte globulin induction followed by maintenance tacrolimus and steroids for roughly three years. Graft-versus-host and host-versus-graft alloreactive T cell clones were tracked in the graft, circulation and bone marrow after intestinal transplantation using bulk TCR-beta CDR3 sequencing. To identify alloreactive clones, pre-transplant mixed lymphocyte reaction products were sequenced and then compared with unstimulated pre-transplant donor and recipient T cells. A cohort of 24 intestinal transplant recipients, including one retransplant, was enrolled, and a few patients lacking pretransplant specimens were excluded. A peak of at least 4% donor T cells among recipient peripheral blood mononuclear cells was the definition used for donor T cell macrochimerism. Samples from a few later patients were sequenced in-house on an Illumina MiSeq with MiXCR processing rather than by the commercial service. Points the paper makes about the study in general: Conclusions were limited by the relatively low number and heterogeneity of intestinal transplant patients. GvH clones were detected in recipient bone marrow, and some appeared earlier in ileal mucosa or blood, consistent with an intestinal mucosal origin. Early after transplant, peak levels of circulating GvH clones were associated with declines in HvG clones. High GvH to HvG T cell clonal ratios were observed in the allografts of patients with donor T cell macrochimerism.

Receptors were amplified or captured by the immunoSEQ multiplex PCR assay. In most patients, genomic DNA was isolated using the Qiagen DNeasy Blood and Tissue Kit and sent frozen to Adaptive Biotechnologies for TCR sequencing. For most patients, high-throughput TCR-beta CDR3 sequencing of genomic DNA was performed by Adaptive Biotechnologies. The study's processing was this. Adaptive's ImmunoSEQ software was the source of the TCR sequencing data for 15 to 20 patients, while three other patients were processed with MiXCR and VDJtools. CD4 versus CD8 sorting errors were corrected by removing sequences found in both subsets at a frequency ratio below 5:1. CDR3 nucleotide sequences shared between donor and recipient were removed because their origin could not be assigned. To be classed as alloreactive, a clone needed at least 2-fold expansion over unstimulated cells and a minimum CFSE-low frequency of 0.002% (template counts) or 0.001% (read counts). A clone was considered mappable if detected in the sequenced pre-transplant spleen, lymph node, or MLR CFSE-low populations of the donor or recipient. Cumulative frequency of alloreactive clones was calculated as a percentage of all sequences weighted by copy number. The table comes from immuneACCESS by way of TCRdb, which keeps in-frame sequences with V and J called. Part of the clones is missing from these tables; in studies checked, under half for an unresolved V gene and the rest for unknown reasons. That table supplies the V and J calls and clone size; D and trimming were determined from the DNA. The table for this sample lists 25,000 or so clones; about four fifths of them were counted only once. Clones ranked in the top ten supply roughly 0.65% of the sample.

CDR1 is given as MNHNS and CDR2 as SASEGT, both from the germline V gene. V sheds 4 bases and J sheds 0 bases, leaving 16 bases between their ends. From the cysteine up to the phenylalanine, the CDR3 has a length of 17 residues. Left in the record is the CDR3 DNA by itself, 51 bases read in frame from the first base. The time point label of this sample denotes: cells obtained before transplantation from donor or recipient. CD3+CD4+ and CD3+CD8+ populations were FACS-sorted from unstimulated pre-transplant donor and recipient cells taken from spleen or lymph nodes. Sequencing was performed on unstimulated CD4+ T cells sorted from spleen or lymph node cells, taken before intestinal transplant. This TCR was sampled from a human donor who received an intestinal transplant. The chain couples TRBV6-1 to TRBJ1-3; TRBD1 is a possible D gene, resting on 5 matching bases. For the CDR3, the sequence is CASSGRDPLDSGNTIYF. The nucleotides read TGTGCCAGCAGTGGCCGGGACCCCCTCGACTCTGGAAACACCATATATTTT.